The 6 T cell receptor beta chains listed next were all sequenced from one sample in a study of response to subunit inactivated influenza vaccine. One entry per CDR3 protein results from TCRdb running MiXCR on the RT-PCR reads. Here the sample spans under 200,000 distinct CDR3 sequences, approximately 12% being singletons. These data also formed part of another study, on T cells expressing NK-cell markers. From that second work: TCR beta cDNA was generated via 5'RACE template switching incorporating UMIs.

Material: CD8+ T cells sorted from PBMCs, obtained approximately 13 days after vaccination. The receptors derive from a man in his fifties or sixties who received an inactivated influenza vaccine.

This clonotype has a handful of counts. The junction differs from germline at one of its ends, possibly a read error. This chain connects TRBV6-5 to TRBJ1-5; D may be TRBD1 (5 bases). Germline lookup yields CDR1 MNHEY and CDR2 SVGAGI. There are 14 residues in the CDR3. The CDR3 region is CASSDSGTPGPQHF. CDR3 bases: TGTGCCAGCAGTGACTCGGGGACCCCGGGGCCCCAGCATTTT.

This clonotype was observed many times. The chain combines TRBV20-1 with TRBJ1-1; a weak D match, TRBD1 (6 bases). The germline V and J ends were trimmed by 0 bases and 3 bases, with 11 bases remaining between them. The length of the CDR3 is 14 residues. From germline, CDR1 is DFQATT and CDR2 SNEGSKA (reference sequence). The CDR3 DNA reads TGCAGTGCTAGAGATAGGGGGACTTACACTGAAGCTTTCTTT. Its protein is CSARDRGTYTEAFF.

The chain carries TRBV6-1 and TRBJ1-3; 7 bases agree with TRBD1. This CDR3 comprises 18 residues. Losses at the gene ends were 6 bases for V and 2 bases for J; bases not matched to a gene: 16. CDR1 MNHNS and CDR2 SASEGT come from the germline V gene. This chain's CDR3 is CASSAFLAPGGTGNTIYF. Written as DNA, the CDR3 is TGTGCCAGCAGCGCCTTCCTCGCTCCAGGGGGAACTGGAAACACCATATATTTT.

As DNA, the CDR3 is TGTGCCAGCAGCAAAGTGGAGAGGAAGACGCACCAGCCCCCTCAAGAGACCCAGTACTTC. Amino acids: CASSKVERKTHQPPQETQYF. The chain joins TRBV21-1 to TRBJ2-5; the table calls TRBD1, which could not be checked here. TRBV21-1 is a documented pseudogene. The CDR3 length is 20 residues.

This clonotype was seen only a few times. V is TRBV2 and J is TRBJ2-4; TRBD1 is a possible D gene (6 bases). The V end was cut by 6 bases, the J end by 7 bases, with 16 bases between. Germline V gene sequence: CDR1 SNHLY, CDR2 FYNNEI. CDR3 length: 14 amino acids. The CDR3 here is CASRVTGLRNIQYF. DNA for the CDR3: TGTGCCAGCAGGGTCACAGGGTTGAGGAACATTCAGTACTTC.

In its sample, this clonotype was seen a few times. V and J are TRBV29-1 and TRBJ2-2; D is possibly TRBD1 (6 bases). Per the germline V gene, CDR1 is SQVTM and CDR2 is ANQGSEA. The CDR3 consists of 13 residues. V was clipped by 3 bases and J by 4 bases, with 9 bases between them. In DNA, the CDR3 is TGCAGCGTTGAGGGGACAACCACCGGGGAGCTGTTTTTT. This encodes CSVEGTTTGELFF.